This passage covers 5 T cell receptor beta chains from one sample sequenced in a study of OX40 agonist ivuxolimab in advanced cancers. The assay was immunoSEQ multiplex PCR, and TCRdb's table has in-frame clones only and misses some. This sample has 50,000 to 65,000 clones, with more than 85% found just once. The sequencing used CD4+ or CD8+ T cells sorted from blood, collected in a trial of the OX40 agonist ivuxolimab. All receptors derive from an adult with an advanced solid tumor such as melanoma, head and neck, liver or kidney cancer.

V is TRBV5-8 and J is TRBJ1-2, with no clear D. Per germline, CDR1 SGHTS and CDR2 YDEGEE. The V end lost 0 bases, the J end lost 0 bases, and 3 bases lay between the germline ends. This CDR3 spans 13 amino acids. The CDR3 is CASSLGANYGYTF. In DNA form, the CDR3 reads TGTGCCAGCAGCTTGGGAGCTAACTATGGCTACACCTTC. The entire variable domain, with the rest obtained from reference TRBV5-8 and TRBJ1-2, is as follows: EAGVTQSPTHLIKTRGQQATLRCSPISGHTSVYWYQQALGLGLQFLLWYDEGEERNRGNFPPRFSGRQFPNYSSELNVNALELEDSALYLCASSLGANYGYTFGSGTRLTVV.

The CDR3 protein is CASSQDSYSYEQYF. For the CDR3, the DNA is TGTGCCAGCAGCCAAGACTCCTACTCCTACGAGCAGTACTTC. The chain uses TRBV7-3 and TRBJ2-7, with D uncertain. Trimming stripped 5 bases from V and 0 bases from J, with 11 bases between. The germline gives CDR1 SGHTA, CDR2 FQGTGA. The CDR3 contains 14 residues. The full variable domain, completed using reference TRBV7-3 and TRBJ2-7, is GAGVSQTPSNKVTEKGKYVELRCDPISGHTALYWYRQSLGQGPEFLIYFQGTGAADDSGLPNDRFFAVRPEGSVSTLKIQRTERGDSAVYLCASSQDSYSYEQYFGPGTRLTVT.

The rearrangement links TRBV5-6 to TRBJ2-7, with D hard to call. The CDR3 is made up of 17 amino acids. The ends were cut back, 0 bases at V and 0 bases at J, with 16 bases in the middle. Looked up from germline, CDR1 is SGHDT and CDR2 is YYEEEE. The CDR3 sequence: CASSLARAVGNSYEQYF. The CDR3 bases are TGTGCCAGCAGCTTGGCCAGAGCAGTAGGGAACTCCTACGAGCAGTACTTC. The full variable domain, completed using reference TRBV5-6 and TRBJ2-7, is DAGVTQSPTHLIKTRGQQVTLRCSPKSGHDTVSWYQQALGQGPQFIFQYYEEEERQRGNFPDRFSGHQFPNYSSELNVNALLLGDSALYLCASSLARAVGNSYEQYFGPGTRLTVT.

This sequence joins TRBV30 and TRBJ2-7; 11 bases are shared with TRBD2. Germline V CDR1 and CDR2: GTSNPN, SVGIG (reference sequence). J lost 4 bases, V lost 2 bases, and 4 bases had no gene match. The CDR3 spans 14 residues. The CDR3 DNA sequence: TGTGCCTGGAGTACCGGGACTAGCGGATACGAGCAGTACTTC. Translation gives CAWSTGTSGYEQYF.

The J gene is TRBJ1-5, the V gene TRBV21-1; TRBD1, as called in the table, went unchecked against the DNA. TRBV21-1 is designated a pseudogene. The CDR3 has 17 residues. In nucleotides, the CDR3 is TGTGCCAGCAGCAAAGAACAGGGGGGCTATAGCAATCAGCCCCAGCATTTT. Its translation: CASSKEQGGYSNQPQHF.